These 18 T cell receptor beta chains came from one sample sequenced in a study of shared clonotypes between healthy human individuals. The method was immunoSEQ multiplex PCR; TCRdb's version includes in-frame clones alone and lacks a portion of them. The sample records around 600,000 clones, roughly 95% being singletons. Naive CD8 populations comprised CD45RO-negative cells positively selected for CCR7, excluding terminally differentiated effector memory CD45RA+ cells. The sequencing sample was made of naive CD8+ T cells sorted from blood. The source of these receptors is a woman in her 30s in good health.

CDR3 sequence: CASSFRTRRNEQFF. DNA of the CDR3: TGTGCCAGCAGCTTCCGGACTAGACGGAATGAGCAGTTCTTC. The chain links TRBV5-6 to TRBJ2-1, with 7 bases that match TRBD2. The V segment lost 2 bases and the J segment 7 bases; nucleotides outside the gene matches: 6. CDR3 length: 14 amino acids. From germline, CDR1 is SGHDT and CDR2 YYEEEE.

This clone occurred once. The chain employs TRBV5-1 and TRBJ2-1, with TRBD2 as a possible D gene (6 bases). Between the trimmed V and J ends, which lost 3 bases and 8 bases, there was a span of 21 bases. Germline lookup yields CDR1 SGHRS and CDR2 YFSETQ. The CDR3 is 16 amino acids. The CDR3 sequence: CASSWKDQLASYEQFF. CDR3 DNA: TGCGCCAGCAGCTGGAAGGACCAACTAGCTTCCTATGAGCAGTTCTTC.

CDR3 coding DNA: TGTGCCAGCAGTCAAATTCTAGCGGGAGGGTCCAATGAGCAGTTCTTC. This codes for CASSQILAGGSNEQFF. The chain joins TRBV27 to TRBJ2-1, with 12 bases fitting TRBD2. This CDR3 contains 16 residues. Germline-derived CDR1 and CDR2 are MNHEY and SMNVEV (reference sequence). The J segment lost 6 bases and the V segment lost 5 bases, leaving 8 bases of the junction unmatched.

The chain carries TRBV25-1 and TRBJ1-2; D is perhaps TRBD1 (5 bases). CDR1 MGHDK and CDR2 SYGVNS come from the germline V gene. The V end lost 2 bases, the J end lost 7 bases, and 17 bases lay between the germline ends. This CDR3 spans 15 amino acids. CDR3 sequence reads: CASSEALQGAFGYTF. The CDR3 DNA reads as TGTGCCAGCAGTGAAGCCCTCCAGGGCGCGTTTGGCTACACCTTC.

This clone was recorded once. The J gene is TRBJ2-7, the V gene TRBV29-1; D unclear. Trimming took off 4 bases at V and 7 bases at J, with 14 bases between the two ends. Germline lookup yields CDR1 SQVTM and CDR2 ANQGSEA. The CDR3 length is 12 residues. In nucleotides, the CDR3 is TGCAGCGTTGCCGCTCCGGGCCGAGAGCAGTACTTC. It is translated as CSVAAPGREQYF.

This clone has just one count. The chain has TRBV13 and TRBJ2-3; 9 nucleotides match TRBD1. V lost 1 base and J lost 4; bases outside the gene matches: 3. Per germline, CDR1 PRHDT and CDR2 FYEKMQ (reference sequence). This CDR3 contains 15 residues. In nucleotides, the CDR3 is TGTGCCAGCAGCTTAGTTGGGACAGGGTCAGATACGCAGTATTTT. The encoded protein is CASSLVGTGSDTQYF.

The chain links TRBV2 to TRBJ1-1; no clear D gene. The CDR3 length is 14 residues. Per the germline V gene, CDR1 is SNHLY and CDR2 is FYNNEI. V was trimmed by 0 bases and J by 11 bases, leaving 16 bases between them. As DNA, the CDR3 is TGTGCCAGCAGTGAAGCGGGTACGTGGAGTACGGCTTTCTTT. Protein product: CASSEAGTWSTAFF.

The rearrangement links TRBV10-3 to TRBJ2-2, with TRBD1 matching 7 bases. Germline CDR1 ENHRY, CDR2 SYGVKD. The CDR3 covers 15 residues. The V and J ends lost 4 bases and 4 bases, in that order; junction bases with no gene match: 6. The CDR3 reads CAISGTGAGTGELFF. DNA of the CDR3: TGTGCCATCAGTGGGACAGGTGCTGGCACCGGGGAGCTGTTTTTT.

CDR3 residues: CASMEPNTEAFF. The CDR3 DNA reads TGTGCCAGCATGGAACCGAACACTGAAGCTTTCTTT. The gene calls are TRBV28 and TRBJ1-1; no definite D call. Per the germline V gene, CDR1 is MDHEN and CDR2 is SYDVKM. Deletions cut 7 bases from V and 1 base from J, with 7 bases between. There are 12 residues in the CDR3.

The V gene is TRBV27, the J gene TRBJ2-7; possible D gene TRBD2, 7 bases. This CDR3 region has 14 residues. V lost 5 bases, J lost 4 bases, and 15 bases lay in between. Germline V gene lookup returns CDR1 MNHEY and CDR2 SMNVEV (reference sequence). This CDR3 reads CASSLDGGPYEQYF. CDR3 bases: TGTGCCAGCAGTCTTGACGGGGGGCCGTACGAGCAGTACTTC.

The chain combines TRBV30 with TRBJ1-6; 8 positions match TRBD1. There are 16 residues in the CDR3. Trimming at V came to 3 bases and at J to 8 bases, leaving 12 bases not matched to a gene. Germline loops: CDR1 GTSNPN, CDR2 SVGIG (reference sequence). CDR3 nucleotides: TGTGCCTGGAGCATTTTAAGGACAGGGCCTGATTCACCCCTCCACTTT. Residues: CAWSILRTGPDSPLHF.

The rearrangement joins TRBV10-1 to TRBJ2-7, with D possibly matching TRBD1 (6 bases). Trimming removed 9 bases at V and 3 bases at J, with 15 bases between. This CDR3 contains 13 residues. Germline CDR1 reads WNHNN; CDR2 reads SYGVQD (reference sequence). This chain's CDR3 is CASRGHPLYEQYF. The CDR3 DNA reads as TGCGCCAGTCGGGGACACCCTCTCTACGAGCAGTACTTC.

This chain uses TRBV4-1 with TRBJ2-5; TRBD1 agrees at 8 bases. The DNA end favors TRBJ2-7, so the J call may be wrong. There are 15 residues in the CDR3. The germline V gene has CDR1 MGHRA and CDR2 YSYEKL. CDR3 protein: CASSQAGTGPYEQYF. The CDR3 nucleotides are TGCGCCAGCAGCCAGGCCGGGACAGGACCCTACGAGCAGTACTTC.

The chain uses TRBV27 and TRBJ2-3; D not certain. CDR3 size: 14 residues. Germline V gene lookup returns CDR1 MNHEY and CDR2 SMNVEV (reference sequence). V lost 5 bases, J lost 0 bases, and 9 bases lay in between. The chain's CDR3 is CASSPLSSTDTQYF. CDR3 coding DNA: TGTGCCAGCAGTCCCTTATCGAGCACAGATACGCAGTATTTT.

This clone was seen a single time. This chain joins TRBV9 and TRBJ2-5; 9 bases align to TRBD2. The junction had 14 bases not matched to a gene; V was cut back by 3 bases and J by 5 bases. Germline CDR1 and CDR2: SGDLS and YYNGEE. The length of the CDR3 is 17 residues. CDR3 in amino acids: CASSGGPEAGGFETQYF. CDR3 bases: TGTGCCAGCAGCGGAGGACCCGAAGCGGGAGGCTTTGAGACCCAGTACTTC.

The CDR3 sequence is CAWSQGMGTGFEQYF. The CDR3 nucleotides are TGTGCCTGGAGCCAGGGGATGGGGACAGGGTTCGAGCAGTACTTC. The V and J genes are TRBV30 and TRBJ2-7, with 9 bases identical to TRBD1. The CDR3 contains 15 residues. CDR1 is GTSNPN and CDR2 is SVGIG in the germline V gene (reference sequence). Unmatched junction bases numbered 12, after V lost 3 bases and J lost 6 bases.

The V call is TRBV28, the J call TRBJ2-7; D is unclear. The CDR3 has 16 residues. Germline V lookup: CDR1 MDHEN, CDR2 SYDVKM. Trimming removed 3 bases from V and 1 base from J, with 16 bases in between. CDR3 protein: CASSFPLGKLSYEQYF. DNA of the CDR3: TGTGCCAGCAGTTTCCCATTAGGAAAGTTGTCCTACGAGCAGTACTTC. The full variable domain, completed using reference TRBV28 and TRBJ2-7, is DVKVTQSSRYLVKRTGEKVFLECVQDMDHENMFWYRQDPGLGLRLIYFSYDVKMKEKGDIPEGYSVSREKKERFSLILESASTNQTSMYLCASSFPLGKLSYEQYFGPGTRLTVT.

The gene calls are TRBV7-9 and TRBJ2-5; TRBD2 agrees at 12 bases. The last part of the DNA fits TRBJ2-7 better; the J call may be wrong. CDR1 and CDR2 from the germline V gene are SEHNR and FQNEAQ (reference sequence). This CDR3 contains 17 residues. The CDR3 DNA is TGTGCCAGCAGCTTTCGGCCAGGGACTAGCGGGCTCTACGAGCAGTACTTC. Protein: CASSFRPGTSGLYEQYF.